This TCR beta chain was identified during a study of human thymus T cells. Points from the study as a whole: Both thymic and peripheral blood repertoires showed apparently biased V and J usage.

Repertoires were generated with immunoSEQ multiplex PCR, while TCRdb's copy carries only in-frame clones and drops some. The sample holds about 60,000 clones, 85% to 95% seen once. Samples came from healthy Finnish infants during open corrective cardiac surgery. Four of the eight donors gave roughly 0.45-1 mL blood during surgery. Genomic DNA was extracted from every available blood leukocyte. This CDR3 comprises 16 residues. CDR1 is MNHEY and CDR2 is SVGAGI in the germline V gene. Trimming stripped 2 bases from V and 2 bases from J, with 16 bases between. In regard to this clone: Its matching antigen is unknown.

Sequencing used blood. The sequence was collected from a boy under three years old with a congenital heart defect but otherwise immunologically healthy. The V and J genes are TRBV6-5 and TRBJ2-7; unclear D gene. The CDR3 loop is CASSYRLGNVPYEQYF. The CDR3 bases are TGTGCCAGCAGTTACCGACTGGGAAACGTCCCCTACGAGCAGTACTTC.